Below, one T cell receptor (beta chain) is given with its context. TCRdb itself ran the 5' RACE reads through MiXCR, one entry per CDR3 protein. The profile shows 55,000 to 75,000 distinct CDR3 sequences, roughly 8% of them singletons. This entry is derived from a study of spatial heterogeneity in lung cancer. Time point defined: sample taken at primary tumor resection. Material for sequencing was whole RNA from tumor, nontumor lung or frozen PBMC, left unsorted. The CDR3 has 16 amino acids. V dropped 0 bases and J dropped 9; count of bases not matched to a gene: 12. CDR1 and CDR2 from the germline V gene are SQVTM and ANQGSEA.

This specimen consisted of PBMCs, obtained at surgery. The sequence was collected from a female donor with early-stage non-small cell lung cancer. The chain has TRBV29-1 and TRBJ2-3; 10 positions match TRBD2. The CDR3 sequence: CSVEDSMSGRAFTQYF. In DNA form, the CDR3 reads TGCAGCGTTGAAGATAGCATGAGCGGGAGGGCCTTCACGCAGTATTTT.